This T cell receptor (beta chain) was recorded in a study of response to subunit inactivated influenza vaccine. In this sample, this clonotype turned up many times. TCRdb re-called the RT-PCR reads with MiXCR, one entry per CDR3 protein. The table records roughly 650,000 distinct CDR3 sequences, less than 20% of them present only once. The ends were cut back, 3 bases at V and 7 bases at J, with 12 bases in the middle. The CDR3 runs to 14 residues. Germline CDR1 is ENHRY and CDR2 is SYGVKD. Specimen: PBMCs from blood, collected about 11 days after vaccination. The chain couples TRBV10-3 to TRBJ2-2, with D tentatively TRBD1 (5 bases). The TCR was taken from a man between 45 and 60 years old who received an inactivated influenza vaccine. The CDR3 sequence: CAISDLAGLGELFF. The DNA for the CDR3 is TGTGCCATCAGTGACCTCGCAGGGCTCGGGGAGCTGTTTTTT.